One sample yielded the 26 T cell receptor beta chains listed below, sequenced in a study of blood T cell repertoires in COVID-19. The method was immunoSEQ multiplex PCR; TCRdb's version includes in-frame clones alone and lacks a portion of them. Of hundreds of thousands of clones listed, 75% to 90% are singletons. The material sequenced was PBMCs or T cells enriched from blood (not recorded which). All receptors derive from a man between 60 and 70 years old who had recovered from COVID-19.

This clone showed up just a few times. The gene calls are TRBV7-9 and TRBJ2-4; tentative D call: TRBD1 (7 bases). There are 17 residues in the CDR3. V dropped 8 bases and J dropped 3 bases, with 23 bases sitting between them. Germline V lookup: CDR1 SEHNR, CDR2 FQNEAQ (reference sequence). The CDR3 is CASGNSPGRGVKNIQYF. The CDR3 nucleotides are TGTGCCAGCGGAAACTCCCCCGGCAGGGGGGTCAAAAACATTCAGTACTTC. Drawing the rest from reference TRBV7-9 and TRBJ2-4, the complete variable domain is DTGVSQNPRHKITKRGQNVTFRCDPISEHNRLYWYRQTLGQGPEFLTYFQNEAQLEKSRLLSDRFSAERPKGSFSTLEIQRTEQGDSAMYLCASGNSPGRGVKNIQYFGAGTRLSVL.

The chain joins TRBV5-1 to TRBJ2-2, with 9 bases aligning to TRBD2. The J segment lost 5 bases and the V segment lost 4 bases, leaving 9 bases of the junction unmatched. Germline V gene lookup returns CDR1 SGHRS and CDR2 YFSETQ. The CDR3 is made up of 16 amino acids. The CDR3 DNA is TGCGCCAGCAGCATACAGACTAGCGGATTAACCGGGGAGCTGTTTTTT. Translated: CASSIQTSGLTGELFF.

This clone was seen just once. V usage is TRBV18 and J usage is TRBJ1-3; 9 nucleotides match TRBD1. Germline-derived CDR1 and CDR2 are KGHSH and LQKENI. Germline trimming cut 6 bases from V and 6 bases from J; bases unmatched to any gene: 6. This CDR3 spans 14 amino acids. CDR3 amino acids: CASSRDRATNTIYF. CDR3 DNA: TGTGCCAGCTCGAGGGACAGGGCAACAAACACCATATATTTT.

The chain recombines TRBV9 with TRBJ1-1, with 11 bases identical to TRBD1. V lost 3 bases to trimming and J lost 0 bases; unmatched junction nucleotides: 7. There are 17 residues in the CDR3. Germline CDR1 and CDR2: SGDLS and YYNGEE. This CDR3 is CASSEGTGGWVNTEAFF. The CDR3 DNA is TGTGCCAGCAGCGAGGGGACAGGGGGTTGGGTGAACACTGAAGCTTTCTTT.

Here the CDR3 DNA reads TGTGCCAGTAGTATGGGGGGGGGAAGAGCCCAGCATTTT. Its translation: CASSMGGGRAQHF. V is TRBV19 and J is TRBJ1-5, with a tentative D call TRBD1 (5 bases). This CDR3 comprises 13 residues. The ends were cut back, 3 bases at V and 11 bases at J, with 14 bases in the middle. Germline V gene lookup returns CDR1 LNHDA and CDR2 SQIVND (reference sequence). The full variable domain, its missing parts supplied by reference TRBV19 and TRBJ1-5, is DGGITQSPKYLFRKEGQNVTLSCEQNLNHDAMYWYRQDPGQGLRLIYYSQIVNDFQKGDIAEGYSVSREKKESFPLTVTSAQKNPTAFYLCASSMGGGRAQHFGDGTRLSIL.

The chain couples TRBV28 to TRBJ1-5, with 7 bases that match TRBD1. V lost 3 bases and J lost 3; bases outside the gene matches: 5. Germline V CDR1 and CDR2: MDHEN, SYDVKM. The CDR3 sequence is 15 residues long. CDR3 in DNA: TGTGCCAGCAGTTTCAGGGGGACCTACAATCAGCCCCAGCATTTT. Protein sequence: CASSFRGTYNQPQHF.

The genes are TRBV5-4 and TRBJ1-1, with D perhaps TRBD1 (5 bases). Germline CDR1 and CDR2: SGHNT and YYREEE (reference sequence). The CDR3 is 15 residues long. V lost 4 bases and J 1 base, leaving 14 bases between the germline ends. The CDR3 coding sequence is TGTGCCAGCAGCCCGGGGGGAGGGGCGAACACTGAAGCTTTCTTT. Its translation: CASSPGGGANTEAFF.

This clone was detected only once. V gene TRBV10-3 combines with J gene TRBJ2-5; 7 nucleotides line up with TRBD1. Germline CDR1 ENHRY, CDR2 SYGVKD. Trimming cost V 10 bases and J 9 bases; bases outside gene matches: 11. The CDR3 has 12 residues. Here the CDR3 reads CATGTVVTSQYF. The DNA for the CDR3 is TGTGCCACCGGGACAGTTGTTACGTCCCAGTACTTC.

This clone occurred once. The chain employs TRBV28 and TRBJ2-6, with D perhaps matching TRBD1 (5 bases). Germline V lookup: CDR1 MDHEN, CDR2 SYDVKM. Between the trimmed V and J ends, which lost 4 bases and 0 bases, there was a span of 13 bases. This CDR3 has 17 amino acids. The DNA for the CDR3 is TGTGCCAGCAGTTCGATTCTCAGGGTCTCTGGGGCCAACGTCCTGACTTTC. Encoded protein: CASSSILRVSGANVLTF. Full variable domain (remainder filled in from reference TRBV28 and TRBJ2-6): DVKVTQSSRYLVKRTGEKVFLECVQDMDHENMFWYRQDPGLGLRLIYFSYDVKMKEKGDIPEGYSVSREKKERFSLILESASTNQTSMYLCASSSILRVSGANVLTFGAGSRLTVL.

The chain carries TRBV28 and TRBJ2-5, with a weak D call TRBD1 (6 bases). The CDR3 runs 14 residues. The ends were cut back, 7 bases at V and 3 bases at J, with 15 bases in the middle. Per germline, CDR1 MDHEN and CDR2 SYDVKM. The CDR3 nucleotides are TGTGCCAGCAAGGGTACTTCAGGGGAAGAGACCCAGTACTTC. Translation gives CASKGTSGEETQYF. The full variable domain, in which reference TRBV28 and TRBJ2-5 provide the parts outside the CDR3, is DVKVTQSSRYLVKRTGEKVFLECVQDMDHENMFWYRQDPGLGLRLIYFSYDVKMKEKGDIPEGYSVSREKKERFSLILESASTNQTSMYLCASKGTSGEETQYFGPGTRLLVL.

The chain links TRBV18 to TRBJ2-2; a weak D match, TRBD2 (6 bases). Trimming shortened V by 3 bases and J by 4 bases, and 12 bases separated the two germline ends. The CDR3 is made up of 15 amino acids. Germline V lookup: CDR1 KGHSH, CDR2 LQKENI. DNA for the CDR3: TGTGCCAGCTCACCTAGGCGGGGCGGCACCGGGGAGCTGTTTTTT. Protein sequence: CASSPRRGGTGELFF.

This clone was counted at least ten times. The V and J genes are TRBV4-3 and TRBJ2-7; D remains ambiguous. V gave up 1 base and J gave up 2 bases, with 12 bases separating them. Germline V gene sequence: CDR1 LGHNA, CDR2 YSLEER. This CDR3 is 15 amino acids long. The DNA of the CDR3 is TGCGCCAGCAGCCAAGGGGCCAGAACAGCCTACGAGCAGTACTTC. Encoded protein: CASSQGARTAYEQYF.

V usage is TRBV7-6 and J usage is TRBJ1-5, with D maybe TRBD1 (6 bases). Looked up from germline, CDR1 is SGHVS and CDR2 is FNYEAQ. Trimming took 1 base from V and 7 from J, leaving 17 bases between them. The CDR3 runs 16 residues. The CDR3: CASSLGPGASGQPQHF. The CDR3 DNA is TGTGCCAGCAGCTTAGGACCAGGGGCGAGTGGGCAGCCCCAGCATTTT.

V gene TRBV14 combines with J gene TRBJ2-5; 9 bases match TRBD2. CDR3 length: 16 residues. V was pared by 2 bases and J by 4 bases, with 8 bases of the junction left unmatched. From germline, CDR1 is SGHDN and CDR2 FVKESK. CDR3: CASSQPLLAGLETQYF. The DNA for the CDR3 is TGTGCCAGCAGCCAACCCCTACTAGCGGGTTTAGAGACCCAGTACTTC.

The V and J genes are TRBV2 and TRBJ1-4; D call uncertain. Trimming removed 6 bases at V and 5 bases at J, with 16 bases between. Germline V gene sequence: CDR1 SNHLY, CDR2 FYNNEI. The CDR3 has 15 amino acids. This CDR3 reads CASSGILVQNEKLFF. CDR3 sequence (DNA): TGTGCCAGCAGCGGTATATTGGTACAGAATGAAAAACTGTTTTTT.

This clone was recorded a few times. The chain links TRBV7-9 to TRBJ2-1; 8 bases align to TRBD1. Germline V gene data show CDR1 as SEHNR and CDR2 as FQNEAQ (reference sequence). The CDR3 runs to 14 residues. Trimming at V came to 3 bases and at J to 7 bases, leaving 5 bases not matched to a gene. The CDR3 here is CASSFIQGANEQFF. CDR3 nucleotide sequence: TGTGCCAGCAGCTTTATCCAGGGGGCGAATGAGCAGTTCTTC.

This sequence joins TRBV30 and TRBJ1-3, with TRBD1 matching over 9 bases. This CDR3 has 17 amino acids. With 1 base clipped from V and 1 base from J, the junction kept 8 bases outside the gene matches. Germline V gene sequence: CDR1 GTSNPN, CDR2 SVGIG (reference sequence). The CDR3 nucleotides are TGTGCCTGGAGTGCATTGTGGGACAGGGTTTCTGGAAACACCATATATTTT. Translation gives CAWSALWDRVSGNTIYF.

The CDR3 coding sequence is TGTGCCAGCAGCGTACAGGGAACAGATACGCAGTATTTT. Protein: CASSVQGTDTQYF. V usage is TRBV9 and J usage is TRBJ2-3; D possibly corresponds to TRBD1 (5 bases). Trimming pared 1 base from V and 3 bases from J, leaving 6 bases between. Looked up from germline, CDR1 is SGDLS and CDR2 is YYNGEE. The CDR3 totals 13 residues.

This chain connects TRBV6-4 to TRBJ2-1; a possible D gene is TRBD1 (6 bases). V gave up 6 bases and J gave up 0 bases, with 12 bases separating them. Germline CDR1 and CDR2: MRHNA and SNTAGT. This CDR3 is 15 amino acids long. The CDR3 reads CASSSQGFSYNEQFF. In DNA form, the CDR3 reads TGTGCCAGCAGCTCACAGGGATTCTCCTACAATGAGCAGTTCTTC.

The chain combines TRBV4-2 with TRBJ1-5; D is uncertain. Germline V gene data show CDR1 as LGHNA and CDR2 as YNFKEQ. V was shortened by 3 bases and J by 6 bases, with 24 bases between the two germline ends. The CDR3 has 18 residues. This chain's CDR3 is CASSHRPNPALGGQPQHF. The CDR3 DNA reads TGTGCCAGCAGCCATCGACCTAATCCGGCCCTTGGAGGTCAGCCCCAGCATTTT.

This sequence joins TRBV13 and TRBJ2-6, with a weak D call TRBD1 (6 bases). Germline V gene sequence: CDR1 PRHDT, CDR2 FYEKMQ (reference sequence). The CDR3 is made up of 17 amino acids. Trimming took 4 bases from V and 2 from J, leaving 15 bases between them. The CDR3 nucleotides are TGTGCCAGCAGCTCCAGACAGGCTGAGGCTGGGGCCAACGTCCTGACTTTC. It yields the protein CASSSRQAEAGANVLTF.

The chain recombines TRBV25-1 with TRBJ1-1, with no clear D. The CDR3 contains 13 residues. V lost 5 bases, J lost 0 bases, and 7 bases lay in between. Germline CDR1 and CDR2: MGHDK and SYGVNS. As DNA, the CDR3 is TGTGCCAGCAGTCGAAACATGAACACTGAAGCTTTCTTT. Translation gives CASSRNMNTEAFF.

The rearrangement links TRBV12-3 or TRBV12-4 to TRBJ1-2; 8 nucleotides match TRBD1. The CDR3 runs 13 residues. The junction had 12 bases not matched to a gene; V was cut back by 10 bases and J by 8 bases. CDR3 coding DNA: TGTGCCATCAACCAGGGGGCGCGGAGCGGCTACACCTTC. This encodes CAINQGARSGYTF.

This clone was picked up a small number of times. The rearrangement links TRBV28 to TRBJ1-5; 10 positions match TRBD1. Germline loops: CDR1 MDHEN, CDR2 SYDVKM. This CDR3 is built from 13 residues. V lost 5 bases to trimming and J lost 14 bases; unmatched junction nucleotides: 9. Here the CDR3 DNA reads TGTGCCAGCAGTCGCGGGCGGGACAGGGGTGAGCATTTT. This translates into CASSRGRDRGEHF.

Concerning this clone: The identical CDR3 is also encoded by other nucleotide sequences in the sample. The chain combines TRBV28 with TRBJ1-1, with 7 bases lining up with TRBD1. Germline V gives CDR1 MDHEN, CDR2 SYDVKM. Germline trimming cut 5 bases from V and 2 bases from J; bases unmatched to any gene: 5. The length of the CDR3 is 14 residues. This CDR3 is CASSPGTVNTEAFF. The CDR3, as DNA: TGTGCCAGCAGTCCCGGGACAGTCAACACTGAAGCTTTCTTT. Using reference TRBV28 and TRBJ1-1 for the parts outside the CDR3, the full variable domain is DVKVTQSSRYLVKRTGEKVFLECVQDMDHENMFWYRQDPGLGLRLIYFSYDVKMKEKGDIPEGYSVSREKKERFSLILESASTNQTSMYLCASSPGTVNTEAFFGQGTRLTVV.

V and J are TRBV7-3 and TRBJ2-2; D call uncertain. This CDR3 comprises 16 residues. V gave up 5 bases and J gave up 6 bases, with 19 bases separating them. Per germline, CDR1 SGHTA and CDR2 FQGTGA. CDR3 bases: TGTGCCAGCAGCACAGCCCCCTCGCGTGGGTCCGGGGAGCTGTTTTTT. Translating gives CASSTAPSRGSGELFF.